One and the same sample provided the 4 T cell receptor beta chains below, sequenced in a study of cytomegalovirus exposure and HLA in healthy donors. Here immunoSEQ multiplex PCR was the method, and the copy in TCRdb shows in-frame clones only, minus some. The sample yields some 130,000 clones, roughly nine tenths seen once. Sequenced input: PBMCs. Receptors originate from a young man in good health and CMV-seronegative.

The CDR3 loop reads CASHPSGGHGEKLFF. CDR3 nucleotide sequence: TGTGCCAGCCACCCCTCCGGGGGGCATGGTGAAAAACTGTTTTTT. The V call is TRBV27, the J call TRBJ1-4; D might be TRBD1 (6 bases). Between the trimmed V and J ends, which lost 8 bases and 7 bases, there was a span of 20 bases. The CDR3 sequence is 15 residues long. Germline CDR1 and CDR2: MNHEY and SMNVEV (reference sequence).

As concerns this clone: Other DNA sequences in the same sample also yield this CDR3. The chain joins TRBV6-6 to TRBJ2-7, with TRBD1 matching 8 bases. V lost 3 bases, J lost 4 bases, and 5 bases stayed unmatched. The CDR3 runs 14 residues. Germline V lookup: CDR1 MNHNY, CDR2 SVGAGI (reference sequence). Here the CDR3 reads CASSYSTGGYEQYF. The CDR3 bases are TGTGCCAGCAGTTATAGTACAGGGGGGTACGAGCAGTACTTC.

The chain has TRBV6-5 and TRBJ1-3, with D possibly TRBD1 on 5 matching bases. CDR3 size: 14 residues. V dropped 4 bases and J dropped 7 bases, with 14 bases sitting between them. The germline V gene encodes CDR1 MNHEY and CDR2 SVGAGI. The CDR3 sequence is CASSLYSEGNTIYF. The DNA of the CDR3 is TGTGCCAGCAGTTTATACTCGGAGGGGAACACCATATATTTT.

The V call is TRBV28, the J call TRBJ2-7, with D perhaps matching TRBD2 (6 bases). Germline V gene data show CDR1 as MDHEN and CDR2 as SYDVKM. The CDR3 sequence is 13 residues long. With 2 bases removed from V and 6 bases from J, the gap between germline ends came to 11 bases. CDR3 protein: CASSLIRRGEQYF. CDR3 coding DNA: TGTGCCAGCAGTTTAATCCGGAGGGGCGAGCAGTACTTC.